This T cell receptor (beta chain) was recorded in a study of T cell repertoires in cytomegalovirus infection. About the research overall: From public TCR beta signatures came an indication of both CMV infection and matching HLA type. Study-level results: There were HLA-C-restricted CMV-specific TCR beta clonotypes dominating the ex vivo response. Individuals carrying CMV plus the relevant HLA were identified by cumulative frequency of public TCR beta families.

Trimming left V 5 bases short and J 5 bases short, with 13 bases between. Germline lookup yields CDR1 MNHNY and CDR2 SVGAGI (reference sequence). The CDR3 consists of 14 residues. MiXCR, run by TCRdb on the reads, gives a single entry per CDR3 protein. Here the sample spans approximately 490,000 distinct CDR3 sequences, 11% being singletons. This clonotype was seen a handful of times. Its antigen is as yet unknown. The chain links TRBV6-6 to TRBJ2-1, with D possibly being TRBD2 (5 bases). The sequenced sample consisted of PBMCs. This receptor was identified in a human donor in good health (CMV status not recorded). Some clones in this sample may be carry-over from other donors' samples. As DNA, the CDR3 is TGTGCCAGCAGTACTCGGGGATCCCACAATGAGCAGTTCTTC. Translation gives CASSTRGSHNEQFF.